This T cell receptor (beta chain) was sequenced during a study of circulating and synovial CD4+ cells in juvenile arthritis. Study-wide findings and caveats: The pathogenic-like versus bulk T cell difference escaped Vbeta family analysis. Circulating pathogenic-like lymphocytes shared a substantially higher fraction of CDR3 sequences with synovium than bulk blood.

Details on this clone: Its specificity is unknown. The identical CDR3 is also encoded by other nucleotide sequences in the sample.

Sequencing was performed with immunoSEQ multiplex PCR; in TCRdb, only in-frame clones are kept and a portion is missing. The sample comprises 30,000 to 40,000 clones, 94% of which are singletons, and around 0.67% rests with the top ten. The source is a human donor with juvenile idiopathic arthritis. Material: CD4+ T cells from blood.

As DNA, the CDR3 is TGTGCCAGCAGCTTAGCGCCCGGAGGGGTTAAACGAAAAAGTTCACCCCTCCACTTT. The encoded protein is CASSLAPGGVKRKSSPLHF. The chain uses TRBV7-8 and TRBJ1-6, with D tentatively TRBD1 (5 bases). CDR3 length: 19 amino acids. Trimming took 0 bases from V and 9 from J, leaving 24 bases between them. Germline V gives CDR1 SGHVS, CDR2 FQNEAQ.